This T cell receptor beta chain is from a study of vaccination and CD4 T cells after COVID-19. About this clonotype itself: As yet, its antigen is unknown.

The Oncomine TCR Beta short-read assay was applied to DNA of cultured CD4+ T cells. TCRdb re-called the PCR reads through MiXCR, storing one row per CDR3 protein. The sample yields 19,000 or so distinct CDR3 sequences, under 60% seen once. Study results and caveats: Nearly all convalescent vaccine-specific clones, 304 of 307, recognized only SARS-CoV-2 spike.

Treatment given: roughly 10-day PBMC culture with coronavirus spike peptide pools or control peptides (ViraFEST assay). Fresh IL-2 medium was used to replace half of the medium on days 3 and 7. Germline CDR1 reads LGHNA; CDR2 reads YSLEER. The V gene lost 3 bases and the J gene lost 2 bases, with 5 bases spanning the gap. The CDR3 has 13 amino acids. The rearrangement links TRBV4-3 to TRBJ1-5; D is unclear. This clonotype was sampled from a human donor who had recovered from COVID-19. The sequencing used CD4+ T cells from blood, cultured in vitro, collected after SARS-CoV-2 vaccination. CDR3 region: CASSHSRNQPQHF. DNA of the CDR3: TGCGCCAGCAGCCACAGCCGCAATCAGCCCCAGCATTTT.